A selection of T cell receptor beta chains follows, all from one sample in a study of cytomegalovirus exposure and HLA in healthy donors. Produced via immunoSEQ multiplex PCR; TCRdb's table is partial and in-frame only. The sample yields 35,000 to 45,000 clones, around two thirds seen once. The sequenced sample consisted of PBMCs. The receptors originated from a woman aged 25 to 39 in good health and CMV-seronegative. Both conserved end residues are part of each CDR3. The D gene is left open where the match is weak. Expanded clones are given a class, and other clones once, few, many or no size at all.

CDR3 DNA: TGTGCCAGCAGTTACCGACAGGGTGAAGCTTTCTTT; CDR3 protein: CASSYRQGEAFF; D gene: TRBD1; J gene: TRBJ1-1; clone size: -; V gene: TRBV6-6
CDR3 DNA: TGCAGCGTTGAGCTAGCAGAGACCCAGTACTTC; CDR3 protein: CSVELAETQYF; D gene: -; J gene: TRBJ2-5; clone size: few; V gene: TRBV29-1
CDR3 DNA: TGTGCCAGCGAATCGACTAGCGGGGACACAGATACGCAGTATTTT; CDR3 protein: CASESTSGDTDTQYF; D gene: TRBD2; J gene: TRBJ2-3; clone size: -; V gene: TRBV2
CDR3 DNA: TGCGCCAGCAGCTTGACAGGGTGGTTGGGCCAGCCCCAGCATTTT; CDR3 protein: CASSLTGWLGQPQHF; D gene: -; J gene: TRBJ1-5; clone size: -; V gene: TRBV5-1
CDR3 DNA: TGTGCCAGCACCTTTTTTCCAGGGGAGTATTTTGGTGCTTTCTTT; CDR3 protein: CASTFFPGEYFGAFF; D gene: -; J gene: TRBJ1-1; clone size: many; V gene: TRBV6-1
CDR3 DNA: TGTGCCAGCAGCAGACAGACAGGGGGCGTCTCCTACGAGCAGTACTTC; CDR3 protein: CASSRQTGGVSYEQYF; D gene: TRBD1; J gene: TRBJ2-7; clone size: -; V gene: TRBV11-2
CDR3 DNA: TGTGCCAGCACCAGAATCTACGAGCAGTACTTC; CDR3 protein: CASTRIYEQYF; D gene: -; J gene: TRBJ2-7; clone size: -; V gene: TRBV6-1
CDR3 DNA: TGTGCCAGCAGCTTAGTCTTCCAACCCGGCGAGCAGTACTTC; CDR3 protein: CASSLVFQPGEQYF; D gene: -; J gene: TRBJ2-7; clone size: -; V gene: TRBV7-9
CDR3 DNA: TGCGCCAGCAAAAACGTGGAGGACACTGAAGCTTTCTTT; CDR3 protein: CASKNVEDTEAFF; D gene: -; J gene: TRBJ1-1; clone size: -; V gene: TRBV5-1
CDR3 DNA: TGTGCCAGCTCACCAGAATCGGGACAGAACTACAATGAGCAGTTCTTC; CDR3 protein: CASSPESGQNYNEQFF; D gene: TRBD1; J gene: TRBJ2-1; clone size: -; V gene: TRBV18
CDR3 DNA: TGTGCCTGGAAAGGGACAGGGGTAAATGAGCAGTTCTTC; CDR3 protein: CAWKGTGVNEQFF; D gene: TRBD1; J gene: TRBJ2-1; clone size: -; V gene: TRBV30
CDR3 DNA: TGCGCCAGCAGCCCCCATGGGTACAGGGGAGTTAGCAATCAGCCCCAGCATTTT; CDR3 protein: CASSPHGYRGVSNQPQHF; D gene: TRBD1; J gene: TRBJ1-5; clone size: -; V gene: TRBV4-1
CDR3 DNA: TGTGCCAGCAGCACACACAGGGGGCGCAACTATGGCTACACCTTC; CDR3 protein: CASSTHRGRNYGYTF; D gene: TRBD1; J gene: TRBJ1-2; clone size: -; V gene: TRBV11-2
CDR3 DNA: TGCGCCAGCAGCTTGGCCGGGGGGCACGCTGAAGCTTTCTTT; CDR3 protein: CASSLAGGHAEAFF; D gene: -; J gene: TRBJ1-1; clone size: -; V gene: TRBV5-1
CDR3 DNA: TGTGCCTGGAGAAGGCTAGCAGCTTACAATGAGCAGTTCTTC; CDR3 protein: CAWRRLAAYNEQFF; D gene: -; J gene: TRBJ2-1; clone size: once; V gene: TRBV30
CDR3 DNA: TGTGCCAGCAGTGTTGCGGGGCAGTACGAGCAGTACTTC; CDR3 protein: CASSVAGQYEQYF; D gene: -; J gene: TRBJ2-7; clone size: medium-sized; V gene: TRBV6-1
CDR3 DNA: TGTGCCAGCAGTTTTAGGGGGACGGGGCTTAACTATGGCTACACCTTC; CDR3 protein: CASSFRGTGLNYGYTF; D gene: -; J gene: TRBJ1-2; clone size: once; V gene: TRBV28
CDR3 DNA: TGTGCCAGCAGCCTCGACAGGGGAACGCAGTTCTTC; CDR3 protein: CASSLDRGTQFF; D gene: TRBD1; J gene: TRBJ2-1; clone size: -; V gene: TRBV5-6
CDR3 DNA: TGTGCCATCAGTGAGTCGACAGGGATTTTTTATGGCTACACCTTC; CDR3 protein: CAISESTGIFYGYTF; D gene: TRBD1; J gene: TRBJ1-2; clone size: -; V gene: TRBV10-3
CDR3 DNA: TGCAGCGTTTGGATACCGGGACAGGGGGCCGTGAGGGAAAAACTGTTTTTT; CDR3 protein: CSVWIPGQGAVREKLFF; D gene: TRBD1; J gene: TRBJ1-4; clone size: -; V gene: TRBV29-1
CDR3 DNA: TGTGCCTGGGGTTCAGGGGACGGGGCCAACGTCCTGACTTTC; CDR3 protein: CAWGSGDGANVLTF; D gene: -; J gene: TRBJ2-6; clone size: -; V gene: TRBV30
CDR3 DNA: TGCGCCAGCAGCCAAGAGCCCACCCCCCTTGGGACTAGCGTATCCTACGAGCAGTACTTC; CDR3 protein: CASSQEPTPLGTSVSYEQYF; D gene: TRBD2; J gene: TRBJ2-7; clone size: -; V gene: TRBV4-1
CDR3 DNA: TGTGCCAGCAGTCGGGACAGCGGTCAGCCCCAGCATTTT; CDR3 protein: CASSRDSGQPQHF; D gene: TRBD1; J gene: TRBJ1-5; clone size: -; V gene: TRBV6-4
CDR3 DNA: TGTGCCAGCAGTCTGGACTGGAATCAGCCCCAGCATTTT; CDR3 protein: CASSLDWNQPQHF; D gene: -; J gene: TRBJ1-5; clone size: few; V gene: TRBV28
CDR3 DNA: TGCGCCAGCACCCGGTCATCCAGGGATGAAGCTTTCTTT; CDR3 protein: CASTRSSRDEAFF; D gene: -; J gene: TRBJ1-1; clone size: -; V gene: TRBV5-1
CDR3 DNA: TGCAGCGTTGAATCCAGCGGATCCCCAGATACGCAGTATTTT; CDR3 protein: CSVESSGSPDTQYF; D gene: -; J gene: TRBJ2-3; clone size: -; V gene: TRBV29-1
CDR3 DNA: TGCGCCAGCAGGGGTGGGGGGGGGAATAATGAGCAGTTCTTC; CDR3 protein: CASRGGGGNNEQFF; D gene: TRBD2; J gene: TRBJ2-1; clone size: -; V gene: TRBV5-1
CDR3 DNA: TGTGCCAGCAGTGAAGATGAAGGGGCCGGGGCCAACGTCCTGACTTTC; CDR3 protein: CASSEDEGAGANVLTF; D gene: -; J gene: TRBJ2-6; clone size: few; V gene: TRBV6-1
CDR3 DNA: TGTGCCAGCAGTTTGGCTAGCGGGAGAGGTGAGCAGTTCTTC; CDR3 protein: CASSLASGRGEQFF; D gene: TRBD2; J gene: TRBJ2-1; clone size: -; V gene: TRBV28
CDR3 DNA: TGTGCCTGGAGCCAGGGTACCTATGGCTACACCTTC; CDR3 protein: CAWSQGTYGYTF; D gene: -; J gene: TRBJ1-2; clone size: once; V gene: TRBV30
CDR3 DNA: TGTGCCAGCAAGGCGGGTGGAGAGCAGTACTTC; CDR3 protein: CASKAGGEQYF; D gene: -; J gene: TRBJ2-7; clone size: -; V gene: TRBV28
CDR3 DNA: TGTGCCAGCAGTTACGGCGGGCGGGAAATAGATACGCAGTATTTT; CDR3 protein: CASSYGGREIDTQYF; D gene: -; J gene: TRBJ2-3; clone size: -; V gene: TRBV6-5
CDR3 DNA: TGCGCCAGCAGCTTCGGGGACGCCGGGGGGGAGCAGTACTTC; CDR3 protein: CASSFGDAGGEQYF; D gene: TRBD2; J gene: TRBJ2-7; clone size: -; V gene: TRBV5-1
CDR3 DNA: TGTGCCAGCAGCTTAGTGGCAGACTATAGCAATCAGCCCCAGCATTTT; CDR3 protein: CASSLVADYSNQPQHF; D gene: -; J gene: TRBJ1-5; clone size: -; V gene: TRBV7-8
CDR3 DNA: TGCGCCAGCAGCCTCCCGGGGGGGGAGCTGTTTTTT; CDR3 protein: CASSLPGGELFF; D gene: -; J gene: TRBJ2-2; clone size: -; V gene: TRBV10-1
CDR3 DNA: TGTGCCTGGAGTGTACCGGCGGGAGGCGGAAACACCATATATTTT; CDR3 protein: CAWSVPAGGGNTIYF; D gene: -; J gene: TRBJ1-3; clone size: -; V gene: TRBV30